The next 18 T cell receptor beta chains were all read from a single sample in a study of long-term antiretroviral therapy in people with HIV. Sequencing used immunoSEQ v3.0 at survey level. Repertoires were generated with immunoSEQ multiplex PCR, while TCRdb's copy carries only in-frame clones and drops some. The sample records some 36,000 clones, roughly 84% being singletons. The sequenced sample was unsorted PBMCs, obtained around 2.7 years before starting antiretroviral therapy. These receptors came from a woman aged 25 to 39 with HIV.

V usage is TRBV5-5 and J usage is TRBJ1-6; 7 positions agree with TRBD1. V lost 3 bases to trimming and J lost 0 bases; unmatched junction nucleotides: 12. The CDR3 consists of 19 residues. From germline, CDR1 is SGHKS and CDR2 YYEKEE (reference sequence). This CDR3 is CASSSSNRGQGSYNSPLHF. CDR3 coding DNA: TGTGCCAGCAGCTCAAGCAACAGGGGCCAGGGCTCCTATAATTCACCCCTCCACTTT. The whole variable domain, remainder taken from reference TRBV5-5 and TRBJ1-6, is DAGVTQSPTHLIKTRGQQVTLRCSPISGHKSVSWYQQVLGQGPQFIFQYYEKEERGRGNFPDRFSARQFPNYSSELNVNALLLGDSALYLCASSSSNRGQGSYNSPLHFGNGTRLTVT.

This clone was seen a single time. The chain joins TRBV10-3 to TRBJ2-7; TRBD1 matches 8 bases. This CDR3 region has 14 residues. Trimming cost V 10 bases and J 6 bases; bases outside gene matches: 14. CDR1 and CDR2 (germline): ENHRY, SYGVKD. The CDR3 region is CATGLGQVNSEQYV. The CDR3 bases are TGTGCCACAGGACTGGGACAGGTTAACAGCGAGCAGTACGTC.

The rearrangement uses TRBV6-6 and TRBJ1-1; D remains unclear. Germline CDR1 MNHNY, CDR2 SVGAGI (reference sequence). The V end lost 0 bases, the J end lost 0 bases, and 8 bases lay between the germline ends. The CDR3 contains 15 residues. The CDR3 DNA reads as TGTGCCAGCAGTTACTCTGTGGGGATGAACACTGAAGCTTTCTTT. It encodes CASSYSVGMNTEAFF.

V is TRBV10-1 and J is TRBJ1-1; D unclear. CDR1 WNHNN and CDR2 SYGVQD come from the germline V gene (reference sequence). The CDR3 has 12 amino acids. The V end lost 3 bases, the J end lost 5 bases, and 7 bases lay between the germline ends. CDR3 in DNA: TGCGCCAGCAGTGATGCCCAAACTGAAGCTTTCTTT. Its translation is CASSDAQTEAFF.

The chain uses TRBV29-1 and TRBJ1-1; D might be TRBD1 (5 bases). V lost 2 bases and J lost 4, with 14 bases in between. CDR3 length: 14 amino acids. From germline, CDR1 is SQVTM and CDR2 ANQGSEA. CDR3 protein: CSVESSQGITEAFF. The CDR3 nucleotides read TGCAGCGTTGAATCATCCCAGGGTATCACTGAAGCTTTCTTT.

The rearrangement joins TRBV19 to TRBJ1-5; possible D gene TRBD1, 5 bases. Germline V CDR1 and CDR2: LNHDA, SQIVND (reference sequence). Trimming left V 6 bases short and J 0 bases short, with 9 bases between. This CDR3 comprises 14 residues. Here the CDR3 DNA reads TGTGCCAGTAGGGGGCCGAGTAGCAATCAGCCCCAGCATTTT. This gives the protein CASRGPSSNQPQHF. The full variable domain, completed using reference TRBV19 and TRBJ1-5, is DGGITQSPKYLFRKEGQNVTLSCEQNLNHDAMYWYRQDPGQGLRLIYYSQIVNDFQKGDIAEGYSVSREKKESFPLTVTSAQKNPTAFYLCASRGPSSNQPQHFGDGTRLSIL.

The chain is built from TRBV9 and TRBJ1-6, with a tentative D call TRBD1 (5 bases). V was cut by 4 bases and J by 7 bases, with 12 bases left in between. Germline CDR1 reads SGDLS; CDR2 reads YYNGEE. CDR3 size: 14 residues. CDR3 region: CASSSGTQNSPLHF. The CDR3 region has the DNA TGTGCCAGCAGCTCCGGGACCCAAAATTCACCCCTCCACTTT.

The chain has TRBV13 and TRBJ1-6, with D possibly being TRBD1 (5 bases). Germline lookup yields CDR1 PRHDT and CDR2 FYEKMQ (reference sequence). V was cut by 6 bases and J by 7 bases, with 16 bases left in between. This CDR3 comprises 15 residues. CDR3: CASREPTDLNSPLHF. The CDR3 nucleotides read TGTGCCAGCAGGGAGCCGACAGACTTGAATTCACCCCTCCACTTT.

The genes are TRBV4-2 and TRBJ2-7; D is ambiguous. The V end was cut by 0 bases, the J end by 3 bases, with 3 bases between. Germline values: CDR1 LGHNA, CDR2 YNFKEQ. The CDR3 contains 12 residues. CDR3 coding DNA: TGTGCCAGCAGCCAAGATAACTACGAGCAGTACTTC. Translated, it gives CASSQDNYEQYF.

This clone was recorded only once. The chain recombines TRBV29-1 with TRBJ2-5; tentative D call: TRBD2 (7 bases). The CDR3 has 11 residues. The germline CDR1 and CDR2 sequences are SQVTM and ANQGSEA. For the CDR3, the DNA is TGCACCGGGGGGCTTCAAGAGACCCAGTACTTC. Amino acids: CTGGLQETQYF.

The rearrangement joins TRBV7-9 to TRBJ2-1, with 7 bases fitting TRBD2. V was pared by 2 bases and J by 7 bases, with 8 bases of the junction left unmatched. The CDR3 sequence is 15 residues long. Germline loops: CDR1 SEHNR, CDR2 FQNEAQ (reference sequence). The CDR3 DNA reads TGTGCCAGCAGCTTACGAACCTACGGGGGGAATGAGCAGTTCTTC. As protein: CASSLRTYGGNEQFF.

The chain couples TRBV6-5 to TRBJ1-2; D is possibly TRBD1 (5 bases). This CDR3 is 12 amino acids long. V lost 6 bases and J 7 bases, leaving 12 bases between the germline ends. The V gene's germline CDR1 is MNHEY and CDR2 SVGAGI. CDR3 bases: TGTGCCAGCAGCCCTTCAGGGTCTGGCTACACCTTC. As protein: CASSPSGSGYTF.

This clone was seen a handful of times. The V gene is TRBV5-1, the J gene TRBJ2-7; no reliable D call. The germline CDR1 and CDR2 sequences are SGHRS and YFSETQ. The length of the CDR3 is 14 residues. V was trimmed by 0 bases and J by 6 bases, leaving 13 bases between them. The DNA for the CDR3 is TGCGCCAGCAGCTTGGGACCGGCTGTAGGCGAGCAGTACGTC. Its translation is CASSLGPAVGEQYV.

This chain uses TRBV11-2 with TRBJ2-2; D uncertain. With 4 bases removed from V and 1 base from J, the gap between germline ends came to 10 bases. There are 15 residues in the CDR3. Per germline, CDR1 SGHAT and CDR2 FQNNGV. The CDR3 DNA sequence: TGTGCCAGCAGCTCATTTACACAGAACACCGGGGAGCTGTTTTTT. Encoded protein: CASSSFTQNTGELFF.

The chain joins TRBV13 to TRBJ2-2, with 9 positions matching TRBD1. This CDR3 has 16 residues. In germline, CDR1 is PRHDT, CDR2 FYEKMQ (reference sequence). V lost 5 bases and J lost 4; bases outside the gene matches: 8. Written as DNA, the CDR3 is TGTGCCAGCAGCATCGACAGGGGGTTCGGCACCGGGGAGCTGTTTTTT. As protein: CASSIDRGFGTGELFF.

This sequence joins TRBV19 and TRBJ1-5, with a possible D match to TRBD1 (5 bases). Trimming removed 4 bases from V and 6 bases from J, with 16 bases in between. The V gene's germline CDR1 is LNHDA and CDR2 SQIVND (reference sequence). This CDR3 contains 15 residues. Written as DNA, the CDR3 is TGTGCCAGTAGTAAATGGTCAGGGTTGGGTCAGCCCCAGCATTTT. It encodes CASSKWSGLGQPQHF.

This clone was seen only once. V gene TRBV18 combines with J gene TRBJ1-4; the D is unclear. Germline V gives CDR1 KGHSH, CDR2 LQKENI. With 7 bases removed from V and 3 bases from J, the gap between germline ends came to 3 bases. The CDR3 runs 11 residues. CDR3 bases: TGTGCCAGCTTTTCTAATGAAAAACTGTTTTTT. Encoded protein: CASFSNEKLFF.

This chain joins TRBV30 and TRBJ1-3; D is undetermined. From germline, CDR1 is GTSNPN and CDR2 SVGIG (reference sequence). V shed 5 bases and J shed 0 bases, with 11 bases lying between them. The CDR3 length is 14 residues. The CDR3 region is CAWGDQASGNTIYF. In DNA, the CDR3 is TGTGCCTGGGGTGACCAAGCCTCTGGAAACACCATATATTTT.